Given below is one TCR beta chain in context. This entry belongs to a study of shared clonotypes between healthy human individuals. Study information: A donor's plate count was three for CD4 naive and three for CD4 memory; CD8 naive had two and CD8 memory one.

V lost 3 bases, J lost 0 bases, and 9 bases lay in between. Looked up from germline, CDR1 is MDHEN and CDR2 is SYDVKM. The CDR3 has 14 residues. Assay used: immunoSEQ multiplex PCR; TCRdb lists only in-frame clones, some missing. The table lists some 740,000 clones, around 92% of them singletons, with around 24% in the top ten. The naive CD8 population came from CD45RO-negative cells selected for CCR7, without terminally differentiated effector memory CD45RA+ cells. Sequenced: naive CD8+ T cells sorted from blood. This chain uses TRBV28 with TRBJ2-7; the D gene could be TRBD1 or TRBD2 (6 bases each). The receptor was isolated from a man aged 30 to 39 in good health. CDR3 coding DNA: TGTGCCAGCAGTTTGAGGGGGGACTCCTACGAGCAGTACTTC. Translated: CASSLRGDSYEQYF.